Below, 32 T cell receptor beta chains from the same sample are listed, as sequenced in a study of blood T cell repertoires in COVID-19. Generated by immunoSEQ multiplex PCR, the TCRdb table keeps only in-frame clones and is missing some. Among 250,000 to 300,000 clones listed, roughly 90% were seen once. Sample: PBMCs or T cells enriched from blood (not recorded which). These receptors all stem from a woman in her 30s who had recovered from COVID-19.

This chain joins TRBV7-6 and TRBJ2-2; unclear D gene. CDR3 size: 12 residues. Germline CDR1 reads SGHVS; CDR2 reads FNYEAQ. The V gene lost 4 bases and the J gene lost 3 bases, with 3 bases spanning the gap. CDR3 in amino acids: CASSSYTGELFF. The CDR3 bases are TGTGCCAGCAGCTCCTACACCGGGGAGCTGTTTTTT.

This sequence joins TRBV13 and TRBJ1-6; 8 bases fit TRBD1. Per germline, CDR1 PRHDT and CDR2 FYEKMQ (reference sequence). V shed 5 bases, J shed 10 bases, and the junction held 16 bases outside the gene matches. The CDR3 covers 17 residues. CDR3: CASSNSRTGLIGSPLHF. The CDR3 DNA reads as TGTGCCAGCAGCAATTCCCGGACAGGGCTAATAGGGTCACCCCTCCACTTT. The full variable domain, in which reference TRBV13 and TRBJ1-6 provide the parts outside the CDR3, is AAGVIQSPRHLIKEKRETATLKCYPIPRHDTVYWYQQGPGQDPQFLISFYEKMQSDKGSIPDRFSAQQFSDYHSELNMSSLELGDSALYFCASSNSRTGLIGSPLHFGNGTRLTVT.

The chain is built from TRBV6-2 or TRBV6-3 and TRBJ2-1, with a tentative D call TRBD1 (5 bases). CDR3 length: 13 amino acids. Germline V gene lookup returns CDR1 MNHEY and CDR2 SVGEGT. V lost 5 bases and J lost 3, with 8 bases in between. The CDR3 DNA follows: TGTGCCAGCAGTCAAGGGGTCTACAATGAGCAGTTCTTC. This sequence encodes CASSQGVYNEQFF.

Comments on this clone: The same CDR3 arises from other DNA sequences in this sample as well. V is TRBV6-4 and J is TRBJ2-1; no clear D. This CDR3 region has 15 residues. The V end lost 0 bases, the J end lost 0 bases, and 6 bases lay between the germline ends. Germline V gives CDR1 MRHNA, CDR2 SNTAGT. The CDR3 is CASSDSGSSYNEQFF. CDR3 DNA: TGTGCCAGCAGTGACTCCGGGTCCTCCTACAATGAGCAGTTCTTC.

In DNA, the CDR3 is TGTGCCAGTAGTAGACAGGGGATAGCCGAGCAGTACTTC. Protein sequence: CASSRQGIAEQYF. V is TRBV19 and J is TRBJ2-7, with 8 positions matching TRBD1. CDR3 length: 13 residues. CDR1 is LNHDA and CDR2 is SQIVND in the germline V gene (reference sequence). The ends lost 4 bases at V and 6 bases at J; junction bases unmatched: 5.

CDR3 loop: CASSLTHSTYEQYF. The CDR3 nucleotides are TGTGCCAGCAGTTTAACCCACAGTACCTACGAGCAGTACTTC. The rearrangement links TRBV28 to TRBJ2-7; D gene unclear. The V gene lost 2 bases and the J gene lost 2 bases, with 10 bases spanning the gap. The CDR3 has 14 amino acids. The germline V gene has CDR1 MDHEN and CDR2 SYDVKM.

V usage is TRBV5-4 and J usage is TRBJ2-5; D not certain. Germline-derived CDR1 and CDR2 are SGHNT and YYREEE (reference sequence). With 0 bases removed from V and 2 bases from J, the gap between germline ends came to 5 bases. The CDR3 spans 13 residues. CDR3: CASSLGRQETQYF. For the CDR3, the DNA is TGTGCCAGCAGCTTGGGGCGGCAAGAGACCCAGTACTTC.

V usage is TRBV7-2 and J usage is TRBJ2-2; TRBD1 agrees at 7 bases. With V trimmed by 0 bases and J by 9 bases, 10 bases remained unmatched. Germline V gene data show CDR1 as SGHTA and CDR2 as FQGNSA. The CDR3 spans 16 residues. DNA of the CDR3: TGTGCCAGCAGCTTAGCGCTGTCAGGGGGAATAAGGGAGCTGTTTTTT. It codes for CASSLALSGGIRELFF.

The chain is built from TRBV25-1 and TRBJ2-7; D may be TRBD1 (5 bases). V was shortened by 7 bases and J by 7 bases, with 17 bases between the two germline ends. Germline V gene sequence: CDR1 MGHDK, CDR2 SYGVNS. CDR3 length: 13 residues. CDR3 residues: CASKDKPQGEQYF. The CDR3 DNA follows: TGTGCCAGCAAGGACAAACCTCAGGGAGAGCAGTACTTC.

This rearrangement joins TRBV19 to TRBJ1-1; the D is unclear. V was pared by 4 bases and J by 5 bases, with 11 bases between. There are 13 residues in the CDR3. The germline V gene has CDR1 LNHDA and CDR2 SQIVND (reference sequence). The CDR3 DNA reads TGTGCCAGTAGTAGAGGGTCTGGGACTGAAGCTTTCTTT. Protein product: CASSRGSGTEAFF.

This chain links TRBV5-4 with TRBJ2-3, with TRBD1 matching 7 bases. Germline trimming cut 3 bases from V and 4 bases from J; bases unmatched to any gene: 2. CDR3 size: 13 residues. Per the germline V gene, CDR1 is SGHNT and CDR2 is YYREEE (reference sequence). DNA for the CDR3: TGTGCCAGCAGCTGGGACAGAGCAGATACGCAGTATTTT. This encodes CASSWDRADTQYF.

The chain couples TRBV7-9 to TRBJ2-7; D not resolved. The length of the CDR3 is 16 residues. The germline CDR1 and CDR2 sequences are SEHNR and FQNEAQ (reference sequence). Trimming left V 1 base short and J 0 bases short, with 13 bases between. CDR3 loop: CASSLGPPRSSYEQYF. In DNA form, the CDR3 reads TGTGCCAGCAGCTTAGGGCCTCCAAGGAGCTCCTACGAGCAGTACTTC.

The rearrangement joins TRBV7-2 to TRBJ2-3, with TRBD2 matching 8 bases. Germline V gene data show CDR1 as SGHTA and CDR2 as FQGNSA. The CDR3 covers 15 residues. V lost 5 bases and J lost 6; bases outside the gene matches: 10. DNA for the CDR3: TGTGCCAGCAGCCGGGTACGGGAGGGCCGGGATACGCAGTATTTT. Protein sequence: CASSRVREGRDTQYF.

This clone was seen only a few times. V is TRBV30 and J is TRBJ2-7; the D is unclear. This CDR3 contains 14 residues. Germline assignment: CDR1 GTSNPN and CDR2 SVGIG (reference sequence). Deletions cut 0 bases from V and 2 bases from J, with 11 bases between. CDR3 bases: TGTGCCTGGAGTGTAGTTCCAGGTACCTACGAGCAGTACTTC. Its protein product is CAWSVVPGTYEQYF.

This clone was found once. CDR3: CAIKGTGGVSNYGYTF. CDR3 nucleotides: TGTGCCATCAAAGGCACAGGGGGCGTTTCTAACTATGGCTACACCTTC. The chain combines TRBV10-3 with TRBJ1-2; 9 positions agree with TRBD1. J gave up 0 bases and V 7 bases, and 9 bases lay outside the gene matches. The germline gives CDR1 ENHRY, CDR2 SYGVKD. This CDR3 has 16 amino acids.

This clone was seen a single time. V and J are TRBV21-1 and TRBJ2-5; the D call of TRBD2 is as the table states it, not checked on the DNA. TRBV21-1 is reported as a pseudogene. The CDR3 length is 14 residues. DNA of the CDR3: TGTGCCAGGTCTAAGCGGGAGGGTGAGGAGACCCAGTACTTC. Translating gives CARSKREGEETQYF.

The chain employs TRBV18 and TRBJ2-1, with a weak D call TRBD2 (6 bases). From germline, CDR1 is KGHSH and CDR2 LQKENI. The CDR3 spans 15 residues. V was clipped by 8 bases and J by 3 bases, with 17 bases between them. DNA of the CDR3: TGTGCCAGCCTTAACGGGGGTGAGGGCTACAATGAGCAGTTCTTC. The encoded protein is CASLNGGEGYNEQFF.

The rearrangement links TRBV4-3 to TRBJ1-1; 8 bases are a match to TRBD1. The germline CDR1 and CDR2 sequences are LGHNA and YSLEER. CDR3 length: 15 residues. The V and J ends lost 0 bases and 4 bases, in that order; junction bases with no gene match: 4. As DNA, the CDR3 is TGCGCCAGCAGCCAAGAAGCGGACAGGGCCACTGAAGCTTTCTTT. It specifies CASSQEADRATEAFF.

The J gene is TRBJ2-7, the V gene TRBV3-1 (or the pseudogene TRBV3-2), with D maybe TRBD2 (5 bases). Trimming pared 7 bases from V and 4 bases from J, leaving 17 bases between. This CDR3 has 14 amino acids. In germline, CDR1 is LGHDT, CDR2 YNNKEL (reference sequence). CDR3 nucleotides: TGTGCCAGCAAAAGAGGGAGTTCGGTTTACGAGCAGTACTTC. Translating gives CASKRGSSVYEQYF.

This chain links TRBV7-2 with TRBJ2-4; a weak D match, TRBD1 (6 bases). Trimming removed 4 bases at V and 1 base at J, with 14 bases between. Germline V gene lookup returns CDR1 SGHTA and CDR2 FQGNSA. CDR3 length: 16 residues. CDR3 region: CASSSQGRWAKNIQYF. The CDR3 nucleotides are TGTGCCAGCAGCTCGCAGGGGAGATGGGCCAAAAACATTCAGTACTTC. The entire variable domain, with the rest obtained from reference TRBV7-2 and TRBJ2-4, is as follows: GAGVSQSPSNKVTEKGKDVELRCDPISGHTALYWYRQSLGQGLEFLIYFQGNSAPDKSGLPSDRFSAERTGGSVSTLTIQRTQQEDSAVYLCASSSQGRWAKNIQYFGAGTRLSVL.

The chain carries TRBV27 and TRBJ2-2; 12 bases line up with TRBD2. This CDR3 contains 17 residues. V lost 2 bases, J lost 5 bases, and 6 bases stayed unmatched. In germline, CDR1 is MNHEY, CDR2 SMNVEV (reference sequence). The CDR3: CASSLDSLAGGTGELFF. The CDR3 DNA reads TGTGCCAGCAGTTTAGATTCTCTAGCGGGAGGGACCGGGGAGCTGTTTTTT.

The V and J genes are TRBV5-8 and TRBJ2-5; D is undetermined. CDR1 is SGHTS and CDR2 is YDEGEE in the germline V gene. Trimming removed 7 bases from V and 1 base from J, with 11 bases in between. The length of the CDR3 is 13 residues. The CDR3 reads CASRAPLQETQYF. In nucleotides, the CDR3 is TGTGCCAGCCGAGCGCCCCTCCAAGAGACCCAGTACTTC.

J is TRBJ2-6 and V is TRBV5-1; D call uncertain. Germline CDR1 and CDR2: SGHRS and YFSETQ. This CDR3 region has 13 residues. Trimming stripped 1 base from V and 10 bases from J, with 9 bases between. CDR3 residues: CASSLSPGNVLTF. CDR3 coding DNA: TGCGCCAGCAGCTTGTCCCCAGGAAACGTCCTGACTTTC.

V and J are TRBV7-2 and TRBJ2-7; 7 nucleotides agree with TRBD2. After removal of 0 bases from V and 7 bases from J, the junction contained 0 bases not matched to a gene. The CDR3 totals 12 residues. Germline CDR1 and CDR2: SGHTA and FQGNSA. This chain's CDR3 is CASSLARGEQYF. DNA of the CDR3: TGTGCCAGCAGCTTAGCGCGGGGGGAGCAGTACTTC.

CDR3 nucleotide sequence: TGCGCCAGCAGCGAACCCTCGGGGTCAGATACGCAGTATTTT. It encodes CASSEPSGSDTQYF. The chain uses TRBV5-1 and TRBJ2-3; possible D gene TRBD2, 5 bases. Germline V gene lookup returns CDR1 SGHRS and CDR2 YFSETQ. This CDR3 is 14 amino acids long. With 4 bases removed from V and 4 bases from J, the gap between germline ends came to 13 bases.

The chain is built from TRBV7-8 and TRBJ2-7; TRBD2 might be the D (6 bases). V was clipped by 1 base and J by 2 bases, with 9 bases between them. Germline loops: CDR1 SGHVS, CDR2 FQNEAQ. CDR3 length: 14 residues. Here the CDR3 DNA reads TGTGCCAGCAGCTTAGGACTAGACACCTACGAGCAGTACTTC. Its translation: CASSLGLDTYEQYF.

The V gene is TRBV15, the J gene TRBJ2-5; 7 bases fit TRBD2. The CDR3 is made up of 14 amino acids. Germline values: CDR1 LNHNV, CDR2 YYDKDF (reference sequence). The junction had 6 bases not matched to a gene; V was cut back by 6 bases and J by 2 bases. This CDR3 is CATSRGGRQETQYF. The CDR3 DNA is TGTGCCACCAGTAGGGGAGGGCGGCAAGAGACCCAGTACTTC.

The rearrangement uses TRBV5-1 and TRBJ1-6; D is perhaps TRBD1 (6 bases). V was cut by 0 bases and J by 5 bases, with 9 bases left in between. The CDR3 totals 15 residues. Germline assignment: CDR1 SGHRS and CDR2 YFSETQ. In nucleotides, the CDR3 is TGCGCCAGCAGCTTGGGGACAGTCAATAATTCACCCCTCCACTTT. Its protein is CASSLGTVNNSPLHF.

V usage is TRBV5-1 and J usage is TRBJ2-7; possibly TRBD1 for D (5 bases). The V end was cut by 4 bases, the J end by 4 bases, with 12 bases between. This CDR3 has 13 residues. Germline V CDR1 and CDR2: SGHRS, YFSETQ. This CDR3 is CASSLDNPYEQYF. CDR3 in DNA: TGCGCCAGCAGCCTGGACAACCCTTACGAGCAGTACTTC.

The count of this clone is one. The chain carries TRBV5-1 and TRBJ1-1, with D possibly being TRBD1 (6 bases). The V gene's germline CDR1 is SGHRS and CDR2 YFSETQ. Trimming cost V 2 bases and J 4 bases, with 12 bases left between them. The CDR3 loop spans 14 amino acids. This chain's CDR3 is CASSLATGITEAFF. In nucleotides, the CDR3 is TGCGCCAGCAGCTTAGCAACAGGGATCACTGAAGCTTTCTTT.

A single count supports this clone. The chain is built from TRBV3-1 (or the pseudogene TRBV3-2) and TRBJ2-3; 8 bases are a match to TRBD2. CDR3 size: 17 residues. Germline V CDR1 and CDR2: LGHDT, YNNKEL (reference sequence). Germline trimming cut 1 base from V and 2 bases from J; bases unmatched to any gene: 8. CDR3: CASSQVRTSPPTDTQYF. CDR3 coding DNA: TGTGCCAGCAGCCAAGTAAGGACTAGCCCGCCCACAGATACGCAGTATTTT.

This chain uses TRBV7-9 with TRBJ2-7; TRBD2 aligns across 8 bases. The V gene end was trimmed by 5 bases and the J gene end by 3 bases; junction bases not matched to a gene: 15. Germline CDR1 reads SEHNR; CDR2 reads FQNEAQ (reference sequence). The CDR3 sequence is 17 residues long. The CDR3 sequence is CASSIRDRGLAGYEQYF. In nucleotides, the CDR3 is TGTGCCAGCAGCATCCGGGACCGCGGACTAGCAGGCTACGAGCAGTACTTC.